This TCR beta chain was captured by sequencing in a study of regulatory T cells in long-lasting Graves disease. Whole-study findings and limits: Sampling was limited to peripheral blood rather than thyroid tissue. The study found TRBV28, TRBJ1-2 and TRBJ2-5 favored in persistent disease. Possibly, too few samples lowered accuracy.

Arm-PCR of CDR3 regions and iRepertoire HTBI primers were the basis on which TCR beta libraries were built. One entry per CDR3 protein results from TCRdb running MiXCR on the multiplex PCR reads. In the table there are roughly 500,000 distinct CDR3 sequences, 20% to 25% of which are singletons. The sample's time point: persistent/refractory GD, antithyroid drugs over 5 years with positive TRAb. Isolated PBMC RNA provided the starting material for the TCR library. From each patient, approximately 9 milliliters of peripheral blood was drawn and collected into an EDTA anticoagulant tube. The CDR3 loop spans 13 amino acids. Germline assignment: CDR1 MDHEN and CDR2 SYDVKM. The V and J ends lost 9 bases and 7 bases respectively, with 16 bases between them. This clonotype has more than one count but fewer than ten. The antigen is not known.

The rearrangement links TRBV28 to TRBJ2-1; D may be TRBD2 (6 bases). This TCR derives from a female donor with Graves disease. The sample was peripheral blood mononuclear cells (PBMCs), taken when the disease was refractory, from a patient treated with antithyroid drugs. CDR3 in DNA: TGTGCCAGTGGGATGGGGGGTGGTAATGAGCAGTTCTTC. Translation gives CASGMGGGNEQFF. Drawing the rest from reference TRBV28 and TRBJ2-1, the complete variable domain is DVKVTQSSRYLVKRTGEKVFLECVQDMDHENMFWYRQDPGLGLRLIYFSYDVKMKEKGDIPEGYSVSREKKERFSLILESASTNQTSMYLCASGMGGGNEQFFGPGTRLTVL.